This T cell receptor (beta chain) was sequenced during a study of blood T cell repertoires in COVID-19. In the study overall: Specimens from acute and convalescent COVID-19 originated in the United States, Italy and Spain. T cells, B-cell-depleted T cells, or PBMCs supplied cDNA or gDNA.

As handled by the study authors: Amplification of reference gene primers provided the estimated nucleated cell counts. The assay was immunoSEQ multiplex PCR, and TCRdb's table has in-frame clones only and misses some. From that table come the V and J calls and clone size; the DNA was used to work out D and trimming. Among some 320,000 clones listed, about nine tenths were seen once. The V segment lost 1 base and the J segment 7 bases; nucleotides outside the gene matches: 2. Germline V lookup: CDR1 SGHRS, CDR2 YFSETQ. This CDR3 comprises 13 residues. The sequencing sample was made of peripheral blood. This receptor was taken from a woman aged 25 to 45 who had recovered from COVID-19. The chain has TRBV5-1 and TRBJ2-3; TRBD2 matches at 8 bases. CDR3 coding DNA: TGCGCCAGCAGCTTGACTAGCGGAAATACGCAGTATTTT. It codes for CASSLTSGNTQYF. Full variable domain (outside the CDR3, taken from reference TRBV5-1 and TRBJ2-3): KAGVTQTPRYLIKTRGQQVTLSCSPISGHRSVSWYQQTPGQGLQFLFEYFSETQRNKGNFPGRFSGRQFSNSRSEMNVSTLELGDSALYLCASSLTSGNTQYFGPGTRLTVL.